The 27 T cell receptor beta chains reported below all come from one sample, sequenced in a study of human T cells and chemical hapten exposure. TCRdb itself ran the RACE reads through MiXCR, one entry per CDR3 protein. The table has 35,000 or so distinct CDR3 sequences, approximately 10% seen once. Time point in this sample: pre-sensitization, week 0. The treatment here: therapeutic diphenylcyclopropenone sensitization with weekly scalp DPC. Whole blood that had not been fractionated was the source of extracted total RNA. The starting material was whole blood, obtained in connection with sensitization to the hapten diphenylcyclopropenone (DPC). The receptors come from a man aged 50 to 59 with alopecia areata. Some clones in this sample may be carry-over from other donors' samples.

In its sample, this clonotype was seen many times. The chain carries TRBV7-7 and TRBJ2-5; no reliable D call. Trimming took off 0 bases at V and 8 bases at J, with 10 bases between the two ends. Germline CDR1 reads SSHAT; CDR2 reads FNYEAQ (reference sequence). CDR3 size: 13 residues. The CDR3 DNA follows: TGTGCCAGCAGCTTAGCTGCACAAGGAACCCAGTACTTC. It encodes CASSLAAQGTQYF.

This clonotype occurred many times. This chain joins TRBV29-1 and TRBJ2-5, with TRBD1 matching 7 bases. The germline gives CDR1 SQVTM, CDR2 ANQGSEA. The V segment lost 3 bases and the J segment 1 base; nucleotides outside the gene matches: 5. The CDR3 extends over 14 amino acids. The DNA for the CDR3 is TGCAGCGTTGATATGGGACAGCTCCAAGAGACCCAGTACTTC. Its translation: CSVDMGQLQETQYF.

This clonotype has only a few counts. The gene calls are TRBV5-1 and TRBJ2-3, with D possibly matching TRBD1 (5 bases). Germline V gene sequence: CDR1 SGHRS, CDR2 YFSETQ. V gave up 0 bases and J gave up 6 bases, with 14 bases separating them. The CDR3 length is 15 residues. Here the CDR3 reads CASSLGFGPGDTQYF. Written as DNA, the CDR3 is TGCGCCAGCAGCTTGGGGTTCGGACCAGGGGATACGCAGTATTTT. Looking up the rest from reference TRBV5-1 and TRBJ2-3 gives the full variable domain: KAGVTQTPRYLIKTRGQQVTLSCSPISGHRSVSWYQQTPGQGLQFLFEYFSETQRNKGNFPGRFSGRQFSNSRSEMNVSTLELGDSALYLCASSLGFGPGDTQYFGPGTRLTVL.

By frequency in the sample, this clonotype is medium-sized. The chain has TRBV12-3 or TRBV12-4 and TRBJ1-3; D remains ambiguous. Trimming stripped 7 bases from V and 0 bases from J, with 10 bases between. This CDR3 contains 14 residues. The CDR3 loop is CASKLLISGNTIYF. CDR3 in DNA: TGTGCCAGCAAACTACTTATCTCTGGAAACACCATATATTTT.

This clonotype has ten or more counts. The chain recombines TRBV7-2 with TRBJ2-1; TRBD2 aligns across 9 bases. Germline-derived CDR1 and CDR2 are SGHTA and FQGNSA. The CDR3 has 15 amino acids. V gave up 5 bases and J gave up 4 bases; unmatched junction bases: 6. The CDR3 here is CASSPSGRNYNEQFF. The CDR3 nucleotides are TGTGCCAGCAGCCCCAGCGGGAGGAATTACAATGAGCAGTTCTTC.

In this sample, this clonotype turned up many times. V is TRBV29-1 and J is TRBJ2-5, with D uncertain. This CDR3 comprises 11 residues. Between the trimmed V and J ends, which lost 7 bases and 1 base, there was a span of 7 bases. In germline, CDR1 is SQVTM, CDR2 ANQGSEA. The CDR3 bases are TGCAGCGAGCAGAGCCAAGAGACCCAGTACTTC. This codes for CSEQSQETQYF.

The chain is built from TRBV20-1 and TRBJ2-3, with D tentatively TRBD2 (5 bases). The length of the CDR3 is 17 residues. Between the trimmed V and J ends, which lost 1 base and 3 bases, there was a span of 20 bases. CDR1 and CDR2 (germline): DFQATT, SNEGSKA (reference sequence). Written as DNA, the CDR3 is TGCAGTGCTAGAGGAGGGAGCGGAACGCGGGCGACAGATACGCAGTATTTT. Its translation: CSARGGSGTRATDTQYF.

This clonotype appeared many times. The gene calls are TRBV28 and TRBJ1-1; the D gene is possibly TRBD1 (6 bases). Germline loops: CDR1 MDHEN, CDR2 SYDVKM. The CDR3 covers 14 residues. The V end lost 8 bases, the J end lost 1 base, and 14 bases lay between the germline ends. CDR3 bases: TGTGCCAGCGCCCCGGGACACCAGAACACTGAAGCTTTCTTT. The encoded protein is CASAPGHQNTEAFF.

The rearrangement uses TRBV29-1 and TRBJ2-4; possibly TRBD2 for D (6 bases). Germline V gives CDR1 SQVTM, CDR2 ANQGSEA. V was pared by 6 bases and J by 5 bases, with 11 bases between. This CDR3 is built from 12 residues. CDR3 region: CSVVRRENIQYF. For the CDR3, the DNA is TGCAGCGTGGTCCGGAGGGAAAACATTCAGTACTTC.

This sequence joins TRBV6-5 and TRBJ2-2, with TRBD1 matching over 8 bases. The CDR3 consists of 19 residues. Trimming cost V 0 bases and J 1 base; bases outside gene matches: 10. CDR1 is MNHEY, CDR2 SVGAGI, per germline. The CDR3 nucleotides are TGTGCCAGCAGTTACTCTTGGGCAGGGGGCACCAGGAACACCGGGGAGCTGTTTTTT. Translating gives CASSYSWAGGTRNTGELFF.

The chain combines TRBV7-2 with TRBJ2-7; TRBD2 agrees at 13 bases. This CDR3 is 15 amino acids long. The germline CDR1 and CDR2 sequences are SGHTA and FQGNSA. V dropped 4 bases and J dropped 5; count of bases not matched to a gene: 5. CDR3 nucleotides: TGTGCCAGCAGCTCCGGGACTAGCGGGATTGACGAGCAGTACTTC. Amino acid sequence: CASSSGTSGIDEQYF.

The CDR3 protein is CASSQDAYSYEQYF. DNA of the CDR3: TGTGCCAGCAGCCAAGACGCGTACTCCTACGAGCAGTACTTC. J is TRBJ2-7 and V is TRBV3-1; no definite D call. This CDR3 contains 14 residues. Germline V CDR1 and CDR2: LGHDT, YNNKEL (reference sequence). V lost 0 bases to trimming and J lost 0 bases, with 6 bases between them.

This clonotype occurred many times. The chain employs TRBV12-3 or TRBV12-4 and TRBJ2-7; 10 positions match TRBD2. This CDR3 region has 15 residues. V lost 6 bases to trimming and J lost 2 bases; unmatched junction nucleotides: 7. The CDR3 coding sequence is TGTGCCAGCAGCCCAGGGACTAGCGCGACCTACGAGCAGTACTTC. This encodes CASSPGTSATYEQYF.

This clonotype has a count of ten or more. The chain carries TRBV4-1 and TRBJ2-3; D not resolved. The germline CDR1 and CDR2 sequences are MGHRA and YSYEKL. The V gene lost 3 bases and the J gene lost 1 base, with 14 bases spanning the gap. The CDR3 length is 16 residues. The CDR3 loop reads CASSQSLSVGTDTQYF. The CDR3 DNA follows: TGCGCCAGCAGCCAGTCCTTGAGCGTGGGCACAGATACGCAGTATTTT.

This clonotype was detected ten times or more. This chain connects TRBV19 to TRBJ2-5, with D unclear. The CDR3 has 11 residues. Trimming removed 3 bases at V and 5 bases at J, with 4 bases between. CDR1 is LNHDA, CDR2 SQIVND, per germline (reference sequence). The CDR3 sequence is CASSIMETQYF. The CDR3 DNA reads TGTGCCAGTAGTATTATGGAGACCCAGTACTTC.

This clonotype was detected only once. A much larger clone differs by one base, so this may be a read error. The chain couples TRBV7-9 to TRBJ2-7; TRBD1 matches at 9 bases. The CDR3 spans 14 residues. Germline V CDR1 and CDR2: SEHNR, FQNEAQ (reference sequence). In nucleotides, the CDR3 is TGTGCCAGCAGCTTAGACAGGGGGCATCTCGAGCAGTGCTTC. Protein: CASSLDRGHLEQCF.

The chain joins TRBV2 to TRBJ2-6; D ambiguous. Trimming removed 4 bases from V and 0 bases from J, with 4 bases in between. The CDR3 sequence is 14 residues long. Per the germline V gene, CDR1 is SNHLY and CDR2 is FYNNEI. DNA for the CDR3: TGTGCCAGCAGTGTTAACTCTGGGGCCAACGTCCTGACTTTC. Translated: CASSVNSGANVLTF.

The chain couples TRBV7-2 to TRBJ2-3; D not resolved. CDR1 is SGHTA and CDR2 is FQGNSA in the germline V gene. The CDR3 contains 13 residues. V was pared by 3 bases and J by 1 base, with 5 bases between. The CDR3 loop reads CASSFSGTDTQYF. CDR3 DNA: TGTGCCAGCAGCTTTTCGGGCACAGATACGCAGTATTTT.

This clonotype has a count of ten or more. The chain has TRBV11-2 and TRBJ2-1; 7 bases are a match to TRBD2. V shed 5 bases and J 1 base; nucleotides not matched to a gene: 8. The CDR3 runs 16 residues. Looked up from germline, CDR1 is SGHAT and CDR2 is FQNNGV. The CDR3 DNA reads as TGTGCCAGCAGCCCGAGCGGGACGTCTTCCTACAATGAGCAGTTCTTC. The encoded protein is CASSPSGTSSYNEQFF. The full variable domain, completed using reference TRBV11-2 and TRBJ2-1, is EAGVAQSPRYKIIEKRQSVAFWCNPISGHATLYWYQQILGQGPKLLIQFQNNGVVDDSQLPKDRFSAERLKGVDSTLKIQPAKLEDSAVYLCASSPSGTSSYNEQFFGPGTRLTVL.

A few counts support this clonotype. The J gene is TRBJ1-6, the V gene TRBV10-2, with TRBD1 matching over 9 bases. J gave up 5 bases and V 5 bases, and 7 bases lay outside the gene matches. CDR1 and CDR2 (germline): WSHSY, SAAADI. The CDR3 spans 16 residues. CDR3 amino acids: CASSYGTGLNNSPLHF. In nucleotides, the CDR3 is TGCGCCAGCAGTTACGGGACAGGGCTAAATAATTCACCCCTCCACTTT.

This chain uses TRBV7-2 with TRBJ2-4, with TRBD1 identical over 10 bases. CDR1 is SGHTA, CDR2 FQGNSA, per germline. Trimming removed 0 bases from V and 6 bases from J; junction bases left unmatched: 2. The CDR3 is made up of 15 amino acids. The CDR3 sequence: CASSLAGTGANIQYF. CDR3 DNA: TGTGCCAGCAGCTTAGCAGGGACAGGGGCAAACATTCAGTACTTC. Using reference TRBV7-2 and TRBJ2-4 for the parts outside the CDR3, the full variable domain is GAGVSQSPSNKVTEKGKDVELRCDPISGHTALYWYRQSLGQGLEFLIYFQGNSAPDKSGLPSDRFSAERTGGSVSTLTIQRTQQEDSAVYLCASSLAGTGANIQYFGAGTRLSVL.

V and J are TRBV20-1 and TRBJ2-5; the D is unclear. CDR1 is DFQATT and CDR2 is SNEGSKA in the germline V gene (reference sequence). This CDR3 contains 13 residues. The V gene lost 1 base and the J gene lost 4 bases, with 10 bases spanning the gap. The CDR3 loop reads CSARVFKAETQYF. The CDR3 DNA reads as TGCAGTGCTAGAGTTTTTAAGGCAGAGACCCAGTACTTC.

The chain is built from TRBV28 and TRBJ1-2; no clear D. The CDR3 runs 14 residues. V lost 3 bases to trimming and J lost 5 bases, with 13 bases between them. The germline V gene has CDR1 MDHEN and CDR2 SYDVKM. CDR3 nucleotide sequence: TGTGCCAGCAGTTTGGGCACGGGCCGGTATGGCTACACCTTC. It specifies CASSLGTGRYGYTF.

A note on this clonotype: An end of the junction differs from the germline gene, which may be a read error. V and J are TRBV28 and TRBJ2-1; maybe TRBD2 (6 bases). Germline CDR1 MDHEN, CDR2 SYDVKM. This CDR3 contains 13 residues. CDR3 coding DNA: TGTGCCGGCAGCTCACCGGGACTTGTTGAGCAGTTCTTC. This gives the protein CAGSSPGLVEQFF.

This clonotype was picked up a small number of times. The chain carries TRBV20-1 and TRBJ2-2; the D gene is possibly TRBD1 (6 bases). The V end lost 3 bases, the J end lost 1 base, and 18 bases lay between the germline ends. The germline gives CDR1 DFQATT, CDR2 SNEGSKA (reference sequence). The CDR3 totals 17 residues. The CDR3 is CSASPPGGGWNTGELFF. The CDR3 coding sequence is TGCAGTGCTAGTCCCCCAGGTGGGGGCTGGAACACCGGGGAGCTGTTTTTT.

This clonotype was seen repeatedly, ten times or more. The chain joins TRBV7-9 to TRBJ2-2; TRBD1 might be the D (6 bases). Germline CDR1 is SEHNR and CDR2 is FQNEAQ (reference sequence). The V end lost 5 bases, the J end lost 6 bases, and 16 bases lay between the germline ends. The CDR3 runs 15 residues. This CDR3 reads CASSTDRIASGELFF. CDR3 coding DNA: TGTGCCAGCAGCACCGACAGGATCGCTTCCGGGGAGCTGTTTTTT.

This clonotype was recorded at least ten times. V gene TRBV5-6 combines with J gene TRBJ2-7, with a weak D call TRBD1 (6 bases). Trimming removed 4 bases from V and 4 bases from J, with 18 bases in between. CDR1 SGHDT and CDR2 YYEEEE come from the germline V gene. This CDR3 contains 15 residues. This chain's CDR3 is CASSGELQGSYEQYF. The CDR3 bases are TGTGCCAGCAGCGGAGAATTACAGGGCAGTTACGAGCAGTACTTC.